This entry is about one T cell receptor beta chain. What it binds is unknown. Primers used in a second PCR of roughly 6 to 12 cycles were a sample-barcoded 5' primer and a J-beta primer mix. The authors tagged each cDNA molecule using a template-switch adaptor with 12 random nucleotides. TCRdb re-called the 5' RACE reads through MiXCR, storing one row per CDR3 protein. The table records 1,500,000 or so distinct CDR3 sequences, 59% of them present only once. The data stem from a study of blood T cells in healthy people across ages. Notes on the study in general: Leaving the PBMCs unsorted stopped any conclusive comparison of naive versus antigen-experienced cells.

The CDR3 contains 16 residues. Trimming pared 2 bases from V and 1 base from J, leaving 12 bases between. From germline, CDR1 is LGHNA and CDR2 YNFKEQ. This chain joins TRBV4-2 and TRBJ2-1; maybe TRBD1 (6 bases). The sequence derives from a man younger than 30 in good health. Sequencing was done on a sample of blood. The CDR3 sequence: CASSQQDRLSYNEQFF. In nucleotides, the CDR3 is TGTGCCAGCAGCCAACAAGACAGGTTGTCCTACAATGAGCAGTTCTTC.